These 11 T cell receptor beta chains were sequenced from one sample in a study of cytomegalovirus exposure and HLA in healthy donors. 60 Vbeta and 13 Jbeta primers were used in PCR. The protocol was immunoSEQ multiplex PCR, while the TCRdb copy is restricted to in-frame clones and leaves out a portion. Of 130,000 to 150,000 clones in the sample, about three quarters are singletons; the top ten hold over 1%. Sequencing was performed on PBMCs. These receptors were collected from a woman in her forties in good health and CMV-seronegative.

J is TRBJ2-1 and V is TRBV5-6; 11 bases fit TRBD2. V dropped 0 bases and J dropped 6; count of bases not matched to a gene: 8. Germline V gives CDR1 SGHDT, CDR2 YYEEEE. This CDR3 has 17 amino acids. The CDR3 is CASSLGLAGPLSNEQFF. In DNA, the CDR3 is TGTGCCAGCAGCTTGGGACTAGCGGGGCCTCTCTCCAATGAGCAGTTCTTC.

V usage is TRBV7-3 and J usage is TRBJ2-1; possibly TRBD2 for D (6 bases). V lost 1 base to trimming and J lost 6 bases, with 13 bases between them. CDR1 and CDR2 from the germline V gene are SGHTA and FQGTGA. The CDR3 is 15 residues long. CDR3 residues: CASSLSGVTSNEQFF. The CDR3 nucleotides read TGTGCCAGCAGCTTAAGCGGGGTGACTAGCAATGAGCAGTTCTTC.

The V call is TRBV18, the J call TRBJ2-3; D gene ambiguous. There are 13 residues in the CDR3. In germline, CDR1 is KGHSH, CDR2 LQKENI. Trimming left V 1 base short and J 2 bases short, with 4 bases between. The CDR3 here is CASSPLNTDTQYF. The CDR3 DNA reads as TGTGCCAGCTCACCACTAAACACAGATACGCAGTATTTT.

V usage is TRBV19 and J usage is TRBJ1-2; 8 bases map to TRBD1. The CDR3 totals 13 residues. Losses at the gene ends were 8 bases for V and 6 bases for J; bases not matched to a gene: 8. The germline gives CDR1 LNHDA, CDR2 SQIVND (reference sequence). The CDR3 nucleotides are TGTGCCAGTCGGTCGACAGGGGTTGATGGCTACACCTTC. Protein product: CASRSTGVDGYTF.

DNA for the CDR3: TGTGCCAGCAGCTTAACAGGGACAGGGCTTGGAAACACCATATATTTT. It encodes CASSLTGTGLGNTIYF. The rearrangement joins TRBV7-3 to TRBJ1-3; 9 bases are shared with TRBD1. The germline V gene has CDR1 SGHTA and CDR2 FQGTGA. V was clipped by 0 bases and J by 3 bases; unmatched bases: 3. This CDR3 is 16 amino acids long. The whole variable domain, remainder taken from reference TRBV7-3 and TRBJ1-3, is GAGVSQTPSNKVTEKGKYVELRCDPISGHTALYWYRQSLGQGPEFLIYFQGTGAADDSGLPNDRFFAVRPEGSVSTLKIQRTERGDSAVYLCASSLTGTGLGNTIYFGEGSWLTVV.

The V gene is TRBV4-1, the J gene TRBJ2-1, with 9 bases that match TRBD1. The CDR3 extends over 15 amino acids. Losses at the gene ends were 1 base for V and 4 bases for J; bases not matched to a gene: 2. Germline CDR1 reads MGHRA; CDR2 reads YSYEKL. The CDR3 is CASSQVGQGYNEQFF. In DNA form, the CDR3 reads TGCGCCAGCAGCCAAGTAGGACAGGGGTACAATGAGCAGTTCTTC.

The chain has TRBV12-5 and TRBJ1-2, with D possibly being TRBD1 (6 bases). Between the trimmed V and J ends, which lost 3 bases and 1 base, there was a span of 15 bases. The CDR3 consists of 16 residues. Per germline, CDR1 LGHNT and CDR2 FRNRAP. The CDR3 reads CASGLELGHLNYGYTF. The CDR3 DNA is TGTGCTAGTGGTTTAGAACTGGGACACCTTAACTATGGCTACACCTTC. The full variable domain, with the rest looked up from reference TRBV12-5 and TRBJ1-2, is DARVTQTPRHKVTEMGQEVTMRCQPILGHNTVFWYRQTMMQGLELLAYFRNRAPLDDSGMPKDRFSAEMPDATLATLKIQPSEPRDSAVYFCASGLELGHLNYGYTFGSGTRLTVV.

The rearrangement uses TRBV6-5 and TRBJ1-5, with D uncertain. The V gene lost 5 bases and the J gene lost 3 bases, with 8 bases spanning the gap. Germline loops: CDR1 MNHEY, CDR2 SVGAGI. CDR3 size: 13 residues. The CDR3 DNA follows: TGTGCCAGCAGTCTTGGACTCAATCAGCCCCAGCATTTT. This sequence encodes CASSLGLNQPQHF.

This clone was seen a few times. The J gene is TRBJ1-5, the V gene TRBV6-1; D is perhaps TRBD1 (5 bases). This CDR3 is built from 14 residues. Trimming cost V 2 bases and J 5 bases, with 10 bases left between them. The germline CDR1 and CDR2 sequences are MNHNS and SASEGT. CDR3 nucleotide sequence: TGTGCCAGCAGTGAAACCGTCAGGGATCAGCCCCAGCATTTT. This codes for CASSETVRDQPQHF.

This rearrangement joins TRBV19 to TRBJ1-2, with unresolved D. CDR1 and CDR2 (germline): LNHDA, SQIVND (reference sequence). The V and J ends lost 4 bases and 3 bases respectively, with 9 bases between them. CDR3 length: 13 amino acids. CDR3 in amino acids: CASSKEGHYGYTF. Written as DNA, the CDR3 is TGTGCCAGTAGTAAGGAGGGTCACTATGGCTACACCTTC.

The chain carries TRBV29-1 and TRBJ1-1; D may be TRBD1 (6 bases). CDR1 is SQVTM, CDR2 ANQGSEA, per germline. The V and J ends lost 7 bases and 4 bases respectively, with 19 bases between them. The CDR3 extends over 14 amino acids. The CDR3 here is CSAQPLQGSTEAFF. As DNA, the CDR3 is TGCAGCGCCCAACCCCTTCAGGGGTCCACTGAAGCTTTCTTT.